This T cell receptor beta chain was sequenced in a study of blood T cell repertoires in COVID-19. Germline V gene sequence: CDR1 LGHNA, CDR2 YNFKEQ. Unmatched junction bases numbered 6, after V lost 0 bases and J lost 8 bases. The CDR3 sequence is 15 residues long. Original processing notes: Nucleated cell counts were estimated from reference gene primer amplification. Measured with immunoSEQ multiplex PCR; TCRdb has only the in-frame clones, and not every one. The DNA gave D and trimming, while V, J and clone size come from that table. The sample lists about 170,000 clones; roughly 83% were seen once.

The chain recombines TRBV4-2 with TRBJ1-4; 7 bases are a match to TRBD1. The receptor was isolated from a woman between 45 and 60 years old who had recovered from COVID-19. The sample comprised PBMCs or T cells enriched from blood (not recorded which). The CDR3 sequence: CASSQDSQGDEKLFF. CDR3 DNA sequence: TGTGCCAGCAGCCAAGATTCGCAGGGGGACGAAAAACTGTTTTTT.